The next 13 T cell receptor beta chains were all read from a single sample in a study of CD8 T cells in ankylosing spondylitis. TCRdb passed the 5' RACE reads through MiXCR, listing each CDR3 protein once. The sample yields about 190,000 distinct CDR3 sequences, roughly 13% seen once. The sequenced sample was blood, either unsorted or a sorted T cell fraction (not recorded which). All receptors derive from a female donor with ankylosing spondylitis or in good health (not recorded which).

The sample holds many counts of this clonotype. The V call is TRBV11-2, the J call TRBJ2-6; D ambiguous. There are 15 residues in the CDR3. Trimming stripped 0 bases from V and 2 bases from J, with 5 bases between. The germline gives CDR1 SGHAT, CDR2 FQNNGV. CDR3 in amino acids: CASSLETTGANVLTF. For the CDR3, the DNA is TGTGCCAGCAGCTTAGAGACGACTGGGGCCAACGTCCTGACTTTC. Using reference TRBV11-2 and TRBJ2-6 for the parts outside the CDR3, the full variable domain is EAGVAQSPRYKIIEKRQSVAFWCNPISGHATLYWYQQILGQGPKLLIQFQNNGVVDDSQLPKDRFSAERLKGVDSTLKIQPAKLEDSAVYLCASSLETTGANVLTFGAGSRLTVL.

This chain connects TRBV7-2 to TRBJ1-2; D is perhaps TRBD1 (5 bases). The CDR3 sequence is 15 residues long. With 0 bases removed from V and 5 bases from J, the gap between germline ends came to 13 bases. In germline, CDR1 is SGHTA, CDR2 FQGNSA. CDR3 protein: CASSLATGLPYGYTF. The CDR3, as DNA: TGTGCCAGCAGCTTAGCGACGGGGCTTCCGTATGGCTACACCTTC.

This clonotype was recorded at least ten times. J is TRBJ2-1 and V is TRBV20-1, with 16 bases that match TRBD2. V was pared by 5 bases and J by 7 bases, with 8 bases of the junction left unmatched. This CDR3 is built from 16 residues. Germline CDR1 and CDR2: DFQATT and SNEGSKA (reference sequence). CDR3: CSADGTSGRGVNEQFF. CDR3 DNA: TGCAGTGCTGACGGGACTAGCGGGAGGGGGGTAAATGAGCAGTTCTTC.

This clonotype was observed a few times. The chain links TRBV6-2 or TRBV6-3 to TRBJ2-7; 7 nucleotides align to TRBD2. V dropped 11 bases and J dropped 0; count of bases not matched to a gene: 7. This CDR3 contains 13 residues. CDR1 MNHEY and CDR2 SVGEGT come from the germline V gene. CDR3 sequence: CAGGGGSSYEQYF. In DNA form, the CDR3 reads TGTGCCGGGGGAGGCGGGAGCTCCTACGAGCAGTACTTC.

This clonotype was detected only a few times. The rearrangement links TRBV7-2 to TRBJ2-7; TRBD2 aligns across 14 bases. The germline V gene encodes CDR1 SGHTA and CDR2 FQGNSA. The CDR3 runs 14 residues. With 5 bases clipped from V and 12 bases from J, the junction kept 9 bases outside the gene matches. CDR3 protein: CASSDATSGRGAYF. As DNA, the CDR3 is TGTGCCAGCAGCGATGCGACTAGCGGGAGGGGGGCGTACTTC. Based on the CDR3 plus reference TRBV7-2 and TRBJ2-7, the full variable domain is GAGVSQSPSNKVTEKGKDVELRCDPISGHTALYWYRQSLGQGLEFLIYFQGNSAPDKSGLPSDRFSAERTGGSVSTLTIQRTQQEDSAVYLCASSDATSGRGAYFGPGTRLTVT.

This clonotype was picked up a small number of times. The rearrangement uses TRBV5-1 and TRBJ1-1; TRBD1 aligns across 8 bases. In germline, CDR1 is SGHRS, CDR2 YFSETQ. The CDR3 covers 14 residues. The V gene end was trimmed by 6 bases and the J gene end by 4 bases; junction bases not matched to a gene: 8. In nucleotides, the CDR3 is TGCGCCAGCACCAAAGACAGGGGCGGCACTGAAGCTTTCTTT. It codes for CASTKDRGGTEAFF.

This clonotype has more than one count but fewer than ten. The chain employs TRBV12-3 or TRBV12-4 and TRBJ2-3, with unresolved D. CDR3 size: 15 residues. Trimming removed 5 bases from V and 0 bases from J, with 12 bases in between. CDR3 coding DNA: TGTGCCAGCAGTACGGACGGTGCTAGCACAGATACGCAGTATTTT. Translating it yields CASSTDGASTDTQYF.

This clonotype showed up many times. The gene calls are TRBV10-3 and TRBJ2-3, with D perhaps matching TRBD1 (6 bases). Trimming removed 6 bases at V and 2 bases at J, with 9 bases between. This CDR3 has 13 amino acids. Germline V CDR1 and CDR2: ENHRY, SYGVKD. The CDR3 DNA sequence: TGTGCCATCAGAACAGGGTCCACAGATACGCAGTATTTT. It yields the protein CAIRTGSTDTQYF.

The chain recombines TRBV7-9 with TRBJ1-1, with 9 bases that match TRBD1. The CDR3 is 17 amino acids. Germline CDR1 SEHNR, CDR2 FQNEAQ (reference sequence). Trimming cost V 4 bases and J 4 bases; bases outside gene matches: 13. DNA of the CDR3: TGTGCCAGCAGCTCGGGACAGGGCATAAGGTCGAGCACTGAAGCTTTCTTT. Its protein product is CASSSGQGIRSSTEAFF. The complete variable domain, with remaining parts taken from reference TRBV7-9 and TRBJ1-1, reads DTGVSQNPRHKITKRGQNVTFRCDPISEHNRLYWYRQTLGQGPEFLTYFQNEAQLEKSRLLSDRFSAERPKGSFSTLEIQRTEQGDSAMYLCASSSGQGIRSSTEAFFGQGTRLTVV.

This clonotype showed up many times. This chain joins TRBV20-1 and TRBJ2-5, with 12 bases matching TRBD2. The ends lost 5 bases at V and 5 bases at J; junction bases unmatched: 9. In germline, CDR1 is DFQATT, CDR2 SNEGSKA (reference sequence). The CDR3 extends over 15 amino acids. The CDR3 loop reads CSAVTSGSPRETQYF. In DNA form, the CDR3 reads TGCAGTGCTGTGACTAGCGGGAGCCCCAGGGAGACCCAGTACTTC.

At least ten counts were recorded for this clonotype. The chain combines TRBV12-3 or TRBV12-4 with TRBJ1-6, with TRBD1 matching over 8 bases. Unmatched junction bases numbered 6, after V lost 5 bases and J lost 6 bases. This CDR3 is built from 15 residues. Here the CDR3 reads CASSPGQGGNSPLHF. The CDR3 DNA reads TGTGCCAGCAGTCCTGGACAGGGTGGTAATTCACCCCTCCACTTT.

The rearrangement links TRBV20-1 to TRBJ2-1; 9 bases align to TRBD2. Looked up from germline, CDR1 is DFQATT and CDR2 is SNEGSKA (reference sequence). V was clipped by 6 bases and J by 8 bases; unmatched bases: 20. CDR3 length: 17 amino acids. In nucleotides, the CDR3 is TGCAGTGCCAGCCCCGGGGGGGGACTAGCCCCGGGGCATGAGCAGTTCTTC. Its translation is CSASPGGGLAPGHEQFF.

There are many counts of this clonotype. V and J are TRBV12-3 or TRBV12-4 and TRBJ1-5, with D hard to call. The CDR3 contains 14 residues. The V end was cut by 5 bases, the J end by 12 bases, with 20 bases between. The CDR3 here is CASSPGSAPTLQHF. The DNA for the CDR3 is TGTGCCAGCAGTCCCGGGTCAGCCCCGACCCTCCAGCATTTT.